This T cell receptor beta chain was recovered during a study of radiation and T cells in renal cell carcinoma. Germline CDR1 reads LNHDA; CDR2 reads SQIVND (reference sequence). V was trimmed by 8 bases and J by 11 bases, leaving 17 bases between them. The CDR3 runs to 12 residues. Generated by immunoSEQ multiplex PCR, the TCRdb table keeps only in-frame clones and is missing some. This table holds some 100,000 clones, under 90% found once. The time point was: baseline pretreatment blood. Treatment defined: 15 Gy SBRT to primary tumor, nephrectomy 4 weeks later. The receptor comes from a man between 60 and 75 years old with renal cell carcinoma. J is TRBJ2-3 and V is TRBV19, with no clear D. Sequenced here: blood, sampled from a patient whose treatment included radiotherapy and nephrectomy. CDR3 region: CASPPDENLQYF. CDR3 nucleotide sequence: TGTGCCAGTCCCCCCGACGAGAACTTGCAGTATTTT. The full variable domain, with the rest looked up from reference TRBV19 and TRBJ2-3, is DGGITQSPKYLFRKEGQNVTLSCEQNLNHDAMYWYRQDPGQGLRLIYYSQIVNDFQKGDIAEGYSVSREKKESFPLTVTSAQKNPTAFYLCASPPDENLQYFGPGTRLTVL.